Listed here are 29 T cell receptor beta chains from one sample, sequenced in a study of metastatic and nonmetastatic thyroid tumors. TCRdb re-clonotyped the PCR reads via MiXCR. The sample shows 84,000 or so clones, 8% to 9.5% of them seen only once. None of the patients had undergone any treatment ahead of thyroid surgery. The specimen was blood. These receptors were obtained from a female donor with papillary thyroid cancer or a benign thyroid nodule (not recorded which). Some clones in this sample may be carry-over from other donors' samples.

This clone has at least ten counts. This sequence joins TRBV7-9 and TRBJ2-7; D gene unclear. CDR1 is SEHNR, CDR2 FQNEAQ, per germline (reference sequence). The CDR3 is 10 residues long. Trimming stripped 5 bases from V and 7 bases from J, with 6 bases between. The CDR3 spells CASSPLEQYF. As DNA, the CDR3 is TGTGCCAGCAGCCCCCTAGAGCAGTACTTC.

The gene calls are TRBV19 and TRBJ1-4; D gene unclear. CDR1 is LNHDA and CDR2 is SQIVND in the germline V gene (reference sequence). This CDR3 comprises 13 residues. V was pared by 7 bases and J by 5 bases, with 11 bases between. The CDR3 nucleotides are TGTGCCAGTAAGTTCCCCGGAAATGAAAAACTGTTTTTT. The encoded protein is CASKFPGNEKLFF.

Many counts were recorded for this clone. The genes are TRBV2 and TRBJ1-5; D unresolved. CDR1 SNHLY and CDR2 FYNNEI come from the germline V gene. V was pared by 7 bases and J by 0 bases, with 13 bases between. The CDR3 runs 15 residues. CDR3 DNA sequence: TGTGCCAGCACCCCAACGCAGGATAGCAATCAGCCCCAGCATTTT. It translates to CASTPTQDSNQPQHF.

This clone was observed many times. The chain links TRBV5-1 to TRBJ1-1; TRBD1 aligns across 7 bases. Germline assignment: CDR1 SGHRS and CDR2 YFSETQ. The CDR3 runs to 14 residues. Trimming removed 4 bases from V and 4 bases from J; junction bases left unmatched: 7. CDR3 in amino acids: CASSDRVSRTEAFF. In DNA form, the CDR3 reads TGCGCCAGCAGCGACAGGGTTTCGCGCACTGAAGCTTTCTTT.

The rearrangement links TRBV10-3 to TRBJ1-1; 7 bases are a match to TRBD1. J lost 7 bases, V lost 6 bases, and 8 bases had no gene match. The CDR3 consists of 13 residues. The V gene's germline CDR1 is ENHRY and CDR2 SYGVKD. The CDR3 coding sequence is TGTGCCATCAGACCACAGGGGACTCGTGAAGCTTTCTTT. It translates to CAIRPQGTREAFF.

Comment on this clone: Given a much more abundant clone one base away, this may be a read error. The chain couples TRBV30 to TRBJ2-3; TRBD1 is a possible D gene (5 bases). Germline V CDR1 and CDR2: GTSNPN, SVGIG (reference sequence). V lost 2 bases to trimming and J lost 2 bases, with 14 bases between them. The CDR3 length is 15 residues. CDR3 loop: CAWSFQWGPTDTQYF. CDR3 in DNA: TGTGCCTGGAGTTTCCAGTGGGGCCCCACAGATACGCAGTATTTT.

This clone was seen ten or more times. The chain employs TRBV28 and TRBJ2-7; 7 positions match TRBD1. Germline V gives CDR1 MDHEN, CDR2 SYDVKM. This CDR3 contains 15 residues. J was trimmed by 5 bases and V by 3 bases; bases with no gene match: 10. Here the CDR3 DNA reads TGTGCCAGCAGTTTGCGCAACACAGGGGCCCACGAGCAGTACTTC. Translation: CASSLRNTGAHEQYF.

This clone was counted at least ten times. Distinct nucleotide sequences in the sample also encode this CDR3. The gene calls are TRBV5-1 and TRBJ2-3; 7 bases are shared with TRBD2. Germline V gene lookup returns CDR1 SGHRS and CDR2 YFSETQ. The V segment lost 4 bases and the J segment 1 base; nucleotides outside the gene matches: 3. This CDR3 is 14 amino acids long. CDR3 DNA sequence: TGCGCCAGCAGCCCAACTAGCGGCACAGATACGCAGTATTTT. Amino acid sequence: CASSPTSGTDTQYF.

The rearrangement uses TRBV7-2 and TRBJ2-5; no reliable D call. Per the germline V gene, CDR1 is SGHTA and CDR2 is FQGNSA. The CDR3 is 17 residues long. Deletions cut 3 bases from V and 1 base from J, with 18 bases between. The CDR3: CASSFGVVLDFQETQYF. CDR3 sequence (DNA): TGTGCCAGCAGCTTTGGGGTGGTCCTCGACTTCCAAGAGACCCAGTACTTC.

This clone came up a few times. This may come from a read error, since a much larger clone is one base off. The CDR3 end shows no conserved phenylalanine or tryptophan, and so a read error is likely. The chain uses TRBV3-1 and TRBJ1-4; no clear D gene. This CDR3 has 13 amino acids. Deletions cut 8 bases from V and 11 bases from J, with 18 bases between. The V gene's germline CDR1 is LGHDT and CDR2 YNNKEL (reference sequence). The CDR3 sequence is CASSRSEFPKLFL. As DNA, the CDR3 is TGTGCCAGCTCCCGCAGTGAGTTCCCCAAACTGTTTCTT.

This clone was picked up many times. The V call is TRBV6-1, the J call TRBJ1-1, with unresolved D. The length of the CDR3 is 13 residues. The germline V gene encodes CDR1 MNHNS and CDR2 SASEGT. V was trimmed by 3 bases and J by 3 bases, leaving 8 bases between them. CDR3 sequence (DNA): TGTGCCAGCAGTGACGAGGGTTACACTGAAGCTTTCTTT. Translating it yields CASSDEGYTEAFF.

The table lists this clone with a few counts. The chain is built from TRBV6-6 and TRBJ1-3, with a possible D match to TRBD1 (5 bases). The length of the CDR3 is 17 residues. Trimming cost V 0 bases and J 2 bases, with 14 bases left between them. In germline, CDR1 is MNHNY, CDR2 SVGAGI (reference sequence). The CDR3 region has the DNA TGTGCCAGCAGTTACTCGAGTTTAGGGGTGGCTGGAAACACCATATATTTT. Amino acids: CASSYSSLGVAGNTIYF.

This clone has a count of ten or more. A read error may be the cause here, since a much bigger clone is one base away. Other DNA sequences in this sample translate to the same CDR3. The gene calls are TRBV20-1 and TRBJ1-1; D is possibly TRBD1 (6 bases). The V gene's germline CDR1 is DFQATT and CDR2 SNEGSKA (reference sequence). The V and J ends lost 6 bases and 4 bases respectively, with 21 bases between them. This CDR3 contains 15 residues. CDR3 residues: CSANKGGSRSTEAFF. The CDR3 DNA reads TGCAGTGCCAACAAAGGGGGATCAAGGAGCACTGAAGCTTTCTTT.

Note on this clone: The same CDR3 can be traced to other DNA sequences in this sample. The CDR3 DNA reads as TGTGCCAGCAGCTTAGCTGGCCTAGGGGCAGGGGAGACCCAGTACTTC. It translates to CASSLAGLGAGETQYF. This chain connects TRBV7-2 to TRBJ2-5; D might be TRBD1 (5 bases). The V gene lost 0 bases and the J gene lost 5 bases, with 16 bases spanning the gap. Germline V CDR1 and CDR2: SGHTA, FQGNSA. The CDR3 has 16 amino acids.

This clone was counted between two and nine times. The rearrangement joins TRBV12-3 or TRBV12-4 to TRBJ2-1; 14 bases fit TRBD2. This CDR3 spans 18 amino acids. V dropped 0 bases and J dropped 10; count of bases not matched to a gene: 11. CDR3 protein: CASSLALRGLAGGKEQFF. For the CDR3, the DNA is TGTGCCAGCAGTTTAGCGCTACGTGGACTAGCGGGGGGAAAAGAGCAGTTCTTC.

The chain links TRBV5-6 to TRBJ2-2; D gene ambiguous. Trimming pared 0 bases from V and 7 bases from J, leaving 4 bases between. Germline V gene data show CDR1 as SGHDT and CDR2 as YYEEEE. This CDR3 has 12 amino acids. CDR3 sequence: CASSLAGGELFF. CDR3 sequence (DNA): TGTGCCAGCAGCTTGGCCGGCGGGGAGCTGTTTTTT.

The V and J genes are TRBV19 and TRBJ1-2; maybe TRBD1 (6 bases). The CDR3 has 12 amino acids. Germline V gene sequence: CDR1 LNHDA, CDR2 SQIVND (reference sequence). The V end lost 8 bases, the J end lost 5 bases, and 12 bases lay between the germline ends. In nucleotides, the CDR3 is TGTGCCAGTTGGGAACAGGGTTATGGCTACACCTTC. This gives the protein CASWEQGYGYTF.

Remarks on this clone: This may come from a read error, since a much larger clone is one base off. V gene TRBV6-4 combines with J gene TRBJ1-1; D is uncertain. Per germline, CDR1 MRHNA and CDR2 SNTAGT. CDR3 length: 13 amino acids. Trimming took off 0 bases at V and 6 bases at J, with 8 bases between the two ends. DNA of the CDR3: TGTGCCAGCAGTGACTCGGAGTCCTCTGAAGCTTTCTTT. It specifies CASSDSESSEAFF.

This clone was picked up a small number of times. Being one base from a much bigger clone, this may be a read error. This same CDR3 is encoded by further DNA sequences in the sample. The CDR3 loop is CAIRTGTGGDTQYF. The CDR3 bases are TGTGCCATCAGAACAGGGACTGGGGGGGATACGCAGTATTTT. This chain joins TRBV10-3 and TRBJ2-3, with D perhaps matching TRBD1 or TRBD2 (6 bases each). V lost 6 bases to trimming and J lost 6 bases, with 16 bases between them. CDR1 and CDR2 (germline): ENHRY, SYGVKD. The CDR3 is 14 amino acids.

At least ten counts were recorded for this clone. This sample also contains other DNA sequences that code for the same CDR3. The chain has TRBV12-5 and TRBJ2-7; D possibly matches TRBD1 or TRBD2 (5 bases each). The V gene lost 4 bases and the J gene lost 0 bases, with 19 bases spanning the gap. CDR1 and CDR2 from the germline V gene are LGHNT and FRNRAP. The CDR3 loop spans 17 amino acids. CDR3 bases: TGTGCTAGTGGTTCCCGCTTTTGGGACGGAAGCTCCTACGAGCAGTACTTC. Its protein is CASGSRFWDGSSYEQYF. The full variable domain, in which reference TRBV12-5 and TRBJ2-7 provide the parts outside the CDR3, is DARVTQTPRHKVTEMGQEVTMRCQPILGHNTVFWYRQTMMQGLELLAYFRNRAPLDDSGMPKDRFSAEMPDATLATLKIQPSEPRDSAVYFCASGSRFWDGSSYEQYFGPGTRLTVT.

This clone was counted ten times or more. The chain carries TRBV2 and TRBJ1-6; TRBD1 aligns across 8 bases. Unmatched junction bases numbered 6, after V lost 11 bases and J lost 6 bases. CDR3 size: 13 residues. Germline lookup yields CDR1 SNHLY and CDR2 FYNNEI. The CDR3 DNA reads TGTGCCGGCCAGGGGGCAGTTAATTCACCCCTCCACTTT. Its translation: CAGQGAVNSPLHF.

This clone was counted at least ten times. Other DNA sequences in the sample encode the same CDR3. The rearrangement links TRBV2 to TRBJ2-7, with 9 bases matching TRBD1. The CDR3 sequence is 13 residues long. Germline CDR1 SNHLY, CDR2 FYNNEI. Unmatched junction bases numbered 7, after V lost 6 bases and J lost 7 bases. Here the CDR3 reads CASRPQGAGEQYF. CDR3 in DNA: TGTGCCAGCAGACCACAGGGGGCGGGGGAGCAGTACTTC.

This clone was observed at least ten times. This chain uses TRBV5-1 with TRBJ2-2; 8 bases line up with TRBD1. The CDR3 length is 14 residues. V shed 5 bases, J shed 6 bases, and the junction held 6 bases outside the gene matches. Germline CDR1 SGHRS, CDR2 YFSETQ. This CDR3 is CASSPDRGAGELFF. The CDR3 nucleotides read TGCGCCAGCAGTCCTGACAGGGGCGCCGGGGAGCTGTTTTTT. The full variable domain, with the rest looked up from reference TRBV5-1 and TRBJ2-2, is KAGVTQTPRYLIKTRGQQVTLSCSPISGHRSVSWYQQTPGQGLQFLFEYFSETQRNKGNFPGRFSGRQFSNSRSEMNVSTLELGDSALYLCASSPDRGAGELFFGEGSRLTVL.

This chain uses TRBV20-1 with TRBJ2-5; possibly TRBD2 for D (6 bases). This CDR3 is built from 13 residues. With 5 bases removed from V and 1 base from J, the gap between germline ends came to 11 bases. Per germline, CDR1 DFQATT and CDR2 SNEGSKA (reference sequence). DNA for the CDR3: TGCAGTGCTCGTCGGGGGTTCCAAGAGACCCAGTACTTC. It is translated as CSARRGFQETQYF.

The chain has TRBV13 and TRBJ2-7; the D call may be TRBD1 or TRBD2 (6 bases each). Germline V gene sequence: CDR1 PRHDT, CDR2 FYEKMQ (reference sequence). V was trimmed by 4 bases and J by 1 base, leaving 17 bases between them. The CDR3 contains 16 residues. CDR3 DNA: TGTGCCAGCAGCTCTACAGGGACTGGGAGATCCTACGAGCAGTACTTC. The encoded protein is CASSSTGTGRSYEQYF. Looking up the rest from reference TRBV13 and TRBJ2-7 gives the full variable domain: AAGVIQSPRHLIKEKRETATLKCYPIPRHDTVYWYQQGPGQDPQFLISFYEKMQSDKGSIPDRFSAQQFSDYHSELNMSSLELGDSALYFCASSSTGTGRSYEQYFGPGTRLTVT.

The table lists this clone with many counts. CDR3 sequence reads: CSVEDRGNTIYF. Written as DNA, the CDR3 is TGCAGCGTTGAAGATCGAGGAAACACCATATATTTT. This chain joins TRBV29-1 and TRBJ1-3; the D is unclear. Trimming removed 0 bases at V and 4 bases at J, with 4 bases between. The germline CDR1 and CDR2 sequences are SQVTM and ANQGSEA. This CDR3 has 12 residues.

This clone was detected many times. CDR3 sequence (DNA): TGTGCCAGCAGCTCAATCACAGGGGGCGCGTTTGGCTACACCTTC. It encodes CASSSITGGAFGYTF. The V call is TRBV6-1, the J call TRBJ1-2; TRBD1 aligns across 9 bases. Per germline, CDR1 MNHNS and CDR2 SASEGT. This CDR3 contains 15 residues. The trim removed 6 bases at V and 7 bases at J, leaving 12 bases unmatched.

Many counts were recorded for this clone. The J gene is TRBJ1-5, the V gene TRBV28; D is unclear. Germline values: CDR1 MDHEN, CDR2 SYDVKM. The germline V and J ends were trimmed by 3 bases and 1 base, with 7 bases remaining between them. CDR3 length: 14 amino acids. CDR3 residues: CASSLSLSNQPQHF. The CDR3 DNA reads as TGTGCCAGCAGTTTGAGCTTGAGCAATCAGCCCCAGCATTTT.

This clone was detected ten times or more. CDR3 nucleotide sequence: TGCGCCAGCAGCTTGAATCGGCTAGCGGGGGGGATCTACGAGCAGTACTTC. Its translation is CASSLNRLAGGIYEQYF. V and J are TRBV5-1 and TRBJ2-7; TRBD2 agrees at 12 bases. The germline CDR1 and CDR2 sequences are SGHRS and YFSETQ. The V gene end was trimmed by 1 base and the J gene end by 3 bases; junction bases not matched to a gene: 8. The length of the CDR3 is 17 residues.